Below, 20 T cell receptor beta chains from the same sample are listed, as sequenced in a study of graft-versus-host responses after intestinal transplantation. Repertoires were generated with immunoSEQ multiplex PCR, while TCRdb's copy carries only in-frame clones and drops some. The table lists some 110,000 clones, 90% to 95% of them singletons. The antigens of these receptors remain unknown. The sample here was unstimulated CD8+ T cells sorted from spleen or lymph node cells, taken before transplant. The receptors were gathered from a human donor who was the organ donor for an intestinal transplant.

The chain combines TRBV20-1 with TRBJ2-1; D call uncertain. CDR3 size: 10 residues. Germline lookup yields CDR1 DFQATT and CDR2 SNEGSKA (reference sequence). The V end lost 1 base, the J end lost 8 bases, and 3 bases lay between the germline ends. The CDR3: CSARVDEQFF. The CDR3 DNA follows: TGCAGTGCTAGAGTTGATGAGCAGTTCTTC.

The genes are TRBV5-6 and TRBJ2-3; the D is unclear. V lost 2 bases, J lost 0 bases, and 16 bases lay in between. The CDR3 has 17 residues. Germline V CDR1 and CDR2: SGHDT, YYEEEE. As DNA, the CDR3 is TGTGCCAGCAGCTTCTCTCGGAGATGGATTAGCACAGATACGCAGTATTTT. Its translation is CASSFSRRWISTDTQYF.

The CDR3 DNA follows: TGCGCCAGCAGCTTGGGCAGATTTAACTATGGCTACACCTTC. It yields the protein CASSLGRFNYGYTF. V and J are TRBV5-1 and TRBJ1-2; D is ambiguous. Trimming removed 0 bases from V and 1 base from J, with 7 bases in between. The CDR3 is 14 residues long. Germline V gene sequence: CDR1 SGHRS, CDR2 YFSETQ.

The V call is TRBV5-5, the J call TRBJ1-2; no firm D call. The CDR3 covers 15 residues. Deletions cut 2 bases from V and 8 bases from J, with 19 bases between. Germline loops: CDR1 SGHKS, CDR2 YYEKEE (reference sequence). CDR3: CASSFFDTSLVGYTF. The CDR3 coding sequence is TGTGCCAGCAGCTTTTTTGACACCTCCCTAGTGGGCTACACCTTC.

This chain joins TRBV28 and TRBJ2-1; 10 nucleotides match TRBD2. Germline assignment: CDR1 MDHEN and CDR2 SYDVKM. The CDR3 has 17 amino acids. Trimming cost V 5 bases and J 4 bases; bases outside gene matches: 11. CDR3 amino acids: CASSPRTSGRYYNEQFF. The DNA of the CDR3 is TGTGCCAGCAGTCCAAGGACTAGCGGCCGTTATTACAATGAGCAGTTCTTC. Drawing the rest from reference TRBV28 and TRBJ2-1, the complete variable domain is DVKVTQSSRYLVKRTGEKVFLECVQDMDHENMFWYRQDPGLGLRLIYFSYDVKMKEKGDIPEGYSVSREKKERFSLILESASTNQTSMYLCASSPRTSGRYYNEQFFGPGTRLTVL.

The V call is TRBV14, the J call TRBJ2-1; D call uncertain. Looked up from germline, CDR1 is SGHDN and CDR2 is FVKESK. CDR3 length: 15 residues. V lost 3 bases and J lost 0, with 9 bases in between. In DNA form, the CDR3 reads TGTGCCAGCAGCCACAAACCGAGCTCCTACAATGAGCAGTTCTTC. Encoded protein: CASSHKPSSYNEQFF.

J is TRBJ1-5 and V is TRBV28; D perhaps matches TRBD1 (5 bases). The CDR3 runs 19 residues. Per germline, CDR1 MDHEN and CDR2 SYDVKM. Trimming took 10 bases from V and 0 from J, leaving 28 bases between them. CDR3: CATGTWNGGADYSNQPQHF. For the CDR3, the DNA is TGTGCCACAGGAACATGGAACGGTGGGGCGGATTATAGCAATCAGCCCCAGCATTTT.

The chain employs TRBV5-1 and TRBJ1-1, with 10 bases fitting TRBD1. The CDR3 length is 16 residues. Germline V lookup: CDR1 SGHRS, CDR2 YFSETQ. Trimming removed 5 bases from V and 0 bases from J; junction bases left unmatched: 7. The CDR3 loop reads CASRRDRGQLNTEAFF. The CDR3 region has the DNA TGCGCCAGCAGACGCGACAGGGGGCAACTGAACACTGAAGCTTTCTTT.

V usage is TRBV6-1 and J usage is TRBJ1-2; D is perhaps TRBD1 (5 bases). The CDR3 sequence is 13 residues long. Trimming cost V 2 bases and J 6 bases, with 10 bases left between them. Germline CDR1 MNHNS, CDR2 SASEGT. As DNA, the CDR3 is TGTGCCAGCAGTGAACAAGGGGCAGATGGCTACACCTTC. This gives the protein CASSEQGADGYTF.

This chain uses TRBV10-3 with TRBJ2-5; 7 bases match TRBD2. The CDR3 runs to 15 residues. The V gene's germline CDR1 is ENHRY and CDR2 SYGVKD. With V trimmed by 6 bases and J by 5 bases, 12 bases remained unmatched. Here the CDR3 reads CAIRQLMSGMETQYF. Here the CDR3 DNA reads TGTGCCATCAGGCAGCTAATGAGCGGGATGGAGACCCAGTACTTC.

Written as DNA, the CDR3 is TGTGCCAGTACCGGCCTATCCGACAATGAGCAGTTCTTC. This codes for CASTGLSDNEQFF. The rearrangement uses TRBV2 and TRBJ2-1; D ambiguous. The CDR3 length is 13 residues. Trimming removed 9 bases from V and 5 bases from J, with 14 bases in between. The germline V gene encodes CDR1 SNHLY and CDR2 FYNNEI.

The V call is TRBV4-1, the J call TRBJ1-2; TRBD1 aligns across 7 bases. The germline V gene encodes CDR1 MGHRA and CDR2 YSYEKL. The trim removed 4 bases at V and 6 bases at J, leaving 5 bases unmatched. The CDR3 is made up of 13 amino acids. The CDR3 coding sequence is TGCGCCAGCAGCCGAGAGACAGGGCATGGCTACACCTTC. Residues: CASSRETGHGYTF.

The chain joins TRBV20-1 to TRBJ2-5; no definite D call. TRBJ2-7 matches the DNA end more closely, so the J call is doubtful. The length of the CDR3 is 10 residues. Germline values: CDR1 DFQATT, CDR2 SNEGSKA (reference sequence). CDR3 loop: CSATSYEQYF. For the CDR3, the DNA is TGCAGTGCTACTAGCTACGAGCAGTACTTC.

This clone came up a few times. The J gene is TRBJ2-2, the V gene TRBV6-6; D gene ambiguous. The CDR3 has 12 amino acids. The germline gives CDR1 MNHNY, CDR2 SVGAGI (reference sequence). The V gene lost 2 bases and the J gene lost 4 bases, with 2 bases spanning the gap. In DNA form, the CDR3 reads TGTGCCAGCAGTTACGGCACCGGGGAGCTGTTTTTT. Translated: CASSYGTGELFF.

This chain joins TRBV29-1 and TRBJ2-7; TRBD1 aligns across 7 bases. Germline values: CDR1 SQVTM, CDR2 ANQGSEA. Trimming removed 6 bases from V and 2 bases from J; junction bases left unmatched: 4. This CDR3 has 12 amino acids. The CDR3 is CSVRQGPYEQYF. The CDR3 DNA is TGCAGCGTCCGACAGGGACCCTACGAGCAGTACTTC.

The chain uses TRBV5-6 and TRBJ2-7, with 9 bases aligning to TRBD1. Per the germline V gene, CDR1 is SGHDT and CDR2 is YYEEEE. The CDR3 loop spans 14 amino acids. The V gene end was trimmed by 4 bases and the J gene end by 2 bases; junction bases not matched to a gene: 4. The CDR3 nucleotides read TGTGCCAGCAGCCTCCGGGACAGGGCCTACGAGCAGTACTTC. As protein: CASSLRDRAYEQYF. Based on the CDR3 plus reference TRBV5-6 and TRBJ2-7, the full variable domain is DAGVTQSPTHLIKTRGQQVTLRCSPKSGHDTVSWYQQALGQGPQFIFQYYEEEERQRGNFPDRFSGHQFPNYSSELNVNALLLGDSALYLCASSLRDRAYEQYFGPGTRLTVT.

CDR3 region: CASSTTSGRYGEQFF. CDR3 in DNA: TGTGCCAGCAGTACGACTAGCGGGAGGTATGGTGAGCAGTTCTTC. The V and J genes are TRBV27 and TRBJ2-1, with 13 bases matching TRBD2. The CDR3 is 15 residues long. Germline V gene data show CDR1 as MNHEY and CDR2 as SMNVEV (reference sequence). V lost 5 bases, J lost 9 bases, and 7 bases stayed unmatched.

The V and J genes are TRBV7-2 and TRBJ2-3, with 11 bases lining up with TRBD2. Germline CDR1 SGHTA, CDR2 FQGNSA. This CDR3 is built from 15 residues. V lost 7 bases and J lost 5; bases outside the gene matches: 8. CDR3: CASTQLAGDGDTQYF. The DNA for the CDR3 is TGTGCCAGCACTCAACTAGCGGGAGATGGAGATACGCAGTATTTT.

In this sample, this clone turned up once. This sequence joins TRBV6-1 and TRBJ1-1; D is uncertain. The ends were cut back, 0 bases at V and 3 bases at J, with 20 bases in the middle. This CDR3 is 18 amino acids long. Germline V gene lookup returns CDR1 MNHNS and CDR2 SASEGT. The CDR3 spells CASSEALYGSGGHTEAFF. The CDR3 DNA reads TGTGCCAGCAGTGAAGCGCTTTACGGGTCGGGTGGTCACACTGAAGCTTTCTTT.

This rearrangement joins TRBV4-2 to TRBJ2-3; TRBD2 is a possible D gene (6 bases). This CDR3 comprises 16 residues. Trimming stripped 4 bases from V and 2 bases from J, with 16 bases between. CDR1 LGHNA and CDR2 YNFKEQ come from the germline V gene. The CDR3 protein is CASSPALAQSTDTQYF. The CDR3 DNA follows: TGTGCCAGCAGCCCCGCGCTAGCGCAATCCACAGATACGCAGTATTTT.